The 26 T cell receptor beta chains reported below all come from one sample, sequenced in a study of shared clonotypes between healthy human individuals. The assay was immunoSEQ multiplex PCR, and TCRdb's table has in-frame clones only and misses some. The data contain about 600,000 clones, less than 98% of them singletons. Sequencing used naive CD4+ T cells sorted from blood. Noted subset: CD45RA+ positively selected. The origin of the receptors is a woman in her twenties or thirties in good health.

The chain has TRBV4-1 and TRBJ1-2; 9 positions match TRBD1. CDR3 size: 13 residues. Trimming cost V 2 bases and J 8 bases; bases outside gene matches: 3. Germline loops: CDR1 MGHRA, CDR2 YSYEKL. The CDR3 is CASSQPTGGGYTF. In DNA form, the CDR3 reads TGCGCCAGCAGCCAACCGACAGGGGGAGGCTACACCTTC.

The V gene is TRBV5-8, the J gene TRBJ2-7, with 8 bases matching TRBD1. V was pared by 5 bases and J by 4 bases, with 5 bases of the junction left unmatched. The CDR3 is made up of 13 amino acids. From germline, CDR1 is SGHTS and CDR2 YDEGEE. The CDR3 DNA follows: TGTGCCAGCAGGAGACAGGGGTTGTACGAGCAGTACTTC. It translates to CASRRQGLYEQYF.

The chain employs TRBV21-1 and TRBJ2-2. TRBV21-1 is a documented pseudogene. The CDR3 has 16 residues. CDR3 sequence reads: CASSTPGRVNTGELFF. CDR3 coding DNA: TGTGCCAGCAGCACCCCGGGACGGGTAAACACCGGGGAGCTGTTTTTT.

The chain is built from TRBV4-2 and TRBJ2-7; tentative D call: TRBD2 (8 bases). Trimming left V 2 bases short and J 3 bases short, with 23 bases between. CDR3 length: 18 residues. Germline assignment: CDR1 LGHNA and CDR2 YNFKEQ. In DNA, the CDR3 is TGTGCCAGCAGCCAAAAGGGGGCGAGCGGGAGCGGTCTCTACGAGCAGTACTTC. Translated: CASSQKGASGSGLYEQYF.

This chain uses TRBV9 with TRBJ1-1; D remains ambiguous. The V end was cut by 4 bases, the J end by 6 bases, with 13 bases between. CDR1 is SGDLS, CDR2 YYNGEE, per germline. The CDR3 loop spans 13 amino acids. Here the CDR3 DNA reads TGTGCCAGCAGCCCCAGGACGGAGCCTGAAGCTTTCTTT. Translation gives CASSPRTEPEAFF.

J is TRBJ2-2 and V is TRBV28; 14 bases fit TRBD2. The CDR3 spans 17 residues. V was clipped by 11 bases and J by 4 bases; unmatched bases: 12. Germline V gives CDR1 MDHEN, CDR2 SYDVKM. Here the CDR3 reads CASSGGLAGVGTGELFF. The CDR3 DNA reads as TGTGCCTCCTCGGGGGGACTAGCGGGAGTGGGCACCGGGGAGCTGTTTTTT.

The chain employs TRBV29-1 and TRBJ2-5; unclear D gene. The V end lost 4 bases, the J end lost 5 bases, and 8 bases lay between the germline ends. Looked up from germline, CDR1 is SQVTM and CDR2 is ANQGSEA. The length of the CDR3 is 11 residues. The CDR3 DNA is TGCAGCGTTGGGGTTTGGGAGACCCAGTACTTC. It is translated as CSVGVWETQYF. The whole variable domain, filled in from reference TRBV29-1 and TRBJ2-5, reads SAVISQKPSRDICQRGTSLTIQCQVDSQVTMMFWYRQQPGQSLTLIATANQGSEATYESGFVIDKFPISRPNLTFSTLTVSNMSPEDSSIYLCSVGVWETQYFGPGTRLLVL.

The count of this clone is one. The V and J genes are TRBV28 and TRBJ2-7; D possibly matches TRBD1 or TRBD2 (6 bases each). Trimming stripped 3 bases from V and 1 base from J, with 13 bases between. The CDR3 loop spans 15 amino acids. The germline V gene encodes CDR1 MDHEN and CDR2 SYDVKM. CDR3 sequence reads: CASSFMGGRSYEQYF. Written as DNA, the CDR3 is TGTGCCAGCAGTTTCATGGGGGGCAGGTCCTACGAGCAGTACTTC.

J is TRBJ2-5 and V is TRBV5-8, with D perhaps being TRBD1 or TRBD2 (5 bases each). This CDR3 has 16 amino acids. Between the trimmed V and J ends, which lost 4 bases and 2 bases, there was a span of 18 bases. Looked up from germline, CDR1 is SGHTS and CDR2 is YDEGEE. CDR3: CASSLRPGRRQETQYF. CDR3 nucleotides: TGTGCCAGCAGCCTGCGGCCGGGACGGAGACAAGAGACCCAGTACTTC.

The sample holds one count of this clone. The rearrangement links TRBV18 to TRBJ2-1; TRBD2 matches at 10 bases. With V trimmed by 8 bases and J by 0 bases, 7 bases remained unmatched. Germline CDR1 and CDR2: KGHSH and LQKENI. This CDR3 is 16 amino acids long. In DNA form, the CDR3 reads TGTGCCAGCCGGACTAGCGGTTACATCTCCTACAATGAGCAGTTCTTC. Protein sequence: CASRTSGYISYNEQFF.

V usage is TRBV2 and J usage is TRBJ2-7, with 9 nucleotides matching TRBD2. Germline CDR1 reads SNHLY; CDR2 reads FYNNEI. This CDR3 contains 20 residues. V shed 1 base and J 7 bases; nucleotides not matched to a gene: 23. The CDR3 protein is CASSEGGEPGLALFRREQYF. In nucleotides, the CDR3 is TGTGCCAGCAGTGAAGGGGGAGAGCCGGGACTAGCCCTTTTCCGGCGGGAGCAGTACTTC.

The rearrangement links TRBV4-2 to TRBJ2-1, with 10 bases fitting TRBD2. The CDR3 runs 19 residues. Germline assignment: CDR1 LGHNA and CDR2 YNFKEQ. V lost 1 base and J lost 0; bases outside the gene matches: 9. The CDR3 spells CASSQVSLAGDSSYNEQFF. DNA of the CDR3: TGTGCCAGCAGCCAAGTTTCTCTAGCGGGAGATTCCTCCTACAATGAGCAGTTCTTC.

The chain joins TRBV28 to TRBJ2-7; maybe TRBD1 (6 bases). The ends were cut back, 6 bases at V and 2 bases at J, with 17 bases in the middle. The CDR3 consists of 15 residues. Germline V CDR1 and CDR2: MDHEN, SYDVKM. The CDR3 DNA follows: TGTGCCAGCAGCTCCCCCGGGACACGAACCTACGAGCAGTACTTC. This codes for CASSSPGTRTYEQYF.

The CDR3 region has the DNA TGTGCCAGTAGTATACCACTTCCGGGCGCCAGAGGACCCAACTATGGCTACACCTTC. Translated: CASSIPLPGARGPNYGYTF. The chain joins TRBV19 to TRBJ1-2; D gene unclear. This CDR3 region has 19 residues. Germline CDR1 reads LNHDA; CDR2 reads SQIVND (reference sequence). V shed 2 bases and J shed 2 bases, with 24 bases lying between them. The whole variable domain, remainder taken from reference TRBV19 and TRBJ1-2, is DGGITQSPKYLFRKEGQNVTLSCEQNLNHDAMYWYRQDPGQGLRLIYYSQIVNDFQKGDIAEGYSVSREKKESFPLTVTSAQKNPTAFYLCASSIPLPGARGPNYGYTFGSGTRLTVV.

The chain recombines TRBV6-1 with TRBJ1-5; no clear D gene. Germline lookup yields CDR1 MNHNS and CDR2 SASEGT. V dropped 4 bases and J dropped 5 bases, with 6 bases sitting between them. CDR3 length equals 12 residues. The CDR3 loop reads CASSVTDQPQHF. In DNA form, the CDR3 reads TGTGCCAGCAGTGTCACCGATCAGCCCCAGCATTTT.

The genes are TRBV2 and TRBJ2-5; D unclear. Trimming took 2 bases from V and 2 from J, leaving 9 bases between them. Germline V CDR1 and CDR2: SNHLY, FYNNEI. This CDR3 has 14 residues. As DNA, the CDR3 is TGTGCCAGCAGTGAATTAGGACGGCAAGAGACCCAGTACTTC. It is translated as CASSELGRQETQYF. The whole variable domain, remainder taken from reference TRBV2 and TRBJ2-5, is EPEVTQTPSHQVTQMGQEVILRCVPISNHLYFYWYRQILGQKVEFLVSFYNNEISEKSEIFDDQFSVERPDGSNFTLKIRSTKLEDSAMYFCASSELGRQETQYFGPGTRLLVL.

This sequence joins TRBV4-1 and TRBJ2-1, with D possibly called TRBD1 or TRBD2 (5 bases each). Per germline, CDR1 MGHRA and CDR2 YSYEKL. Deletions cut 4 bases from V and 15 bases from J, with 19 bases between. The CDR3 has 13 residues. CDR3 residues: CASSPTGPRFMFF. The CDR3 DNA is TGCGCCAGCAGCCCTACGGGGCCTAGGTTTATGTTCTTC.

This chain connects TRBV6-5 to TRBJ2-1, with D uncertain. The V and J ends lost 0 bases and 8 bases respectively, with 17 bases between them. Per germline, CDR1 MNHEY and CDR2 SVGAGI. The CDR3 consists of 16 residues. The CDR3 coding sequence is TGTGCCAGCAGTTACTCCTTTGACTCAGGAAGGGATGAGCAGTTCTTC. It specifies CASSYSFDSGRDEQFF.

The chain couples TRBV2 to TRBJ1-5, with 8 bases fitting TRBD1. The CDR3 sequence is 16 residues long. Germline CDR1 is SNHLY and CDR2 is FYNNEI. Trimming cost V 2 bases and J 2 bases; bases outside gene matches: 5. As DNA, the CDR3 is TGTGCCAGCAGTGAATTAAACAGGGGGGGCAATCAGCCCCAGCATTTT. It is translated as CASSELNRGGNQPQHF.

CDR3 sequence reads: CASSLSKGLNEQYF. The CDR3 DNA sequence: TGTGCCAGCAGTTTATCAAAGGGTCTGAACGAGCAGTACTTC. The V gene is TRBV28, the J gene TRBJ2-7; no firm D call. CDR3 length equals 14 residues. Deletions cut 1 base from V and 5 bases from J, with 12 bases between. In germline, CDR1 is MDHEN, CDR2 SYDVKM.

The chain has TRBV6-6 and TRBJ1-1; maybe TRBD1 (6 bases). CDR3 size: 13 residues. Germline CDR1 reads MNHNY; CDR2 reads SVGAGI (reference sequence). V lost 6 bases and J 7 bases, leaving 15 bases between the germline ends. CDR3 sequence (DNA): TGTGCCAGCAGACGACTTACAGGGATTGAAGCTTTCTTT. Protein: CASRRLTGIEAFF.

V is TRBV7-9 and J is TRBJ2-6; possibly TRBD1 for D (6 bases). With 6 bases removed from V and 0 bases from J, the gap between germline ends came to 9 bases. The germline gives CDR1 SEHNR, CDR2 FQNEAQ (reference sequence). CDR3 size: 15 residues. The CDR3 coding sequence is TGTGCCAGCAGTTACAGGGACTCTGGGGCCAACGTCCTGACTTTC. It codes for CASSYRDSGANVLTF.

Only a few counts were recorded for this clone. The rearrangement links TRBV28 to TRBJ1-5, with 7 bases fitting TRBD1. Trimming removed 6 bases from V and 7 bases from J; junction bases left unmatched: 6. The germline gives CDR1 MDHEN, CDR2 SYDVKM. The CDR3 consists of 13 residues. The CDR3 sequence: CASRLLQGQPQHF. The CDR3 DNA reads TGTGCCAGCAGATTACTACAGGGGCAGCCCCAGCATTTT. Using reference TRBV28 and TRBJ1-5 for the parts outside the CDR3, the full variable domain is DVKVTQSSRYLVKRTGEKVFLECVQDMDHENMFWYRQDPGLGLRLIYFSYDVKMKEKGDIPEGYSVSREKKERFSLILESASTNQTSMYLCASRLLQGQPQHFGDGTRLSIL.

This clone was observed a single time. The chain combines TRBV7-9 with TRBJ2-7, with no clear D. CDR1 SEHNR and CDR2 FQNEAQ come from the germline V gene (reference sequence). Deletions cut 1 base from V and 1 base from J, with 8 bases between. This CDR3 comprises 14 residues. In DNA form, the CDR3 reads TGTGCCAGCAGCTTAGAGGCAGGTTCCTACGAGCAGTACTTC. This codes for CASSLEAGSYEQYF.

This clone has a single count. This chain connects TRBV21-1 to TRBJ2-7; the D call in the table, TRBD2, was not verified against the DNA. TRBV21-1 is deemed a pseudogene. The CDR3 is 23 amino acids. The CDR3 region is CASSKGRDIGTSGRPLAHYEQYF. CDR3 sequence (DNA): TGTGCCAGCAGCAAGGGACGGGACATCGGGACTAGCGGGAGGCCCCTTGCCCATTACGAGCAGTACTTC.

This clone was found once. This chain's CDR3 is CASSPGTGEETQYF. For the CDR3, the DNA is TGTGCCAGCAGCCCCGGGACAGGGGAAGAGACCCAGTACTTC. The rearrangement joins TRBV6-6 to TRBJ2-5; 10 positions match TRBD1. The V gene end was trimmed by 6 bases and the J gene end by 3 bases; junction bases not matched to a gene: 4. Germline V gene lookup returns CDR1 MNHNY and CDR2 SVGAGI (reference sequence). The CDR3 spans 14 residues.